This T cell receptor beta chain stems from a study of T cell changes during pregnancy in multiple sclerosis. Data came from immunoSEQ multiplex PCR; TCRdb stores just in-frame clones and leaves some out. The repertoire holds 70,000 to 95,000 clones, 80% to 95% seen once, with 0.65% to 0.95% in the top ten. The CDR3 covers 15 residues. Germline loops: CDR1 MNHEY, CDR2 SMNVEV (reference sequence). Trimming shortened V by 3 bases and J by 1 base, and 12 bases separated the two germline ends. The chain uses TRBV27 and TRBJ1-2; maybe TRBD1 (5 bases). The receptor comes from a female donor in good health, enrolled as a control in a pregnancy study. This material consisted of peripheral blood, taken in the second trimester of pregnancy. The CDR3 protein is CASSFGGRGNYGYTF. For the CDR3, the DNA is TGTGCCAGCAGTTTCGGGGGGAGAGGTAACTATGGCTACACCTTC.